The rows below give T cell receptor beta chains drawn from one sample of a study of response to subunit inactivated influenza vaccine. TCRdb processed the RT-PCR reads anew with MiXCR; each CDR3 protein has one entry. The profile shows over 650,000 distinct CDR3 sequences, around 20% of them singletons. The starting material was PBMCs from blood, obtained 5 to 6 days after vaccination. The receptors here all came from a man aged 50 to 59 who received an inactivated influenza vaccine. Each CDR3 is given without its conserved first and last residue. The order of the fields is V gene, J gene, CDR3 protein.

>TRBV24-1|TRBJ2-1
ATSERGAGGANYNEQF
>TRBV6-1|TRBJ1-2
ASSRQGGDYGYT
>TRBV20-1|TRBJ2-3
SSQGYSSTDTQY
>TRBV29-1|TRBJ2-1
SVEVPTGYGEQF
>TRBV11-2|TRBJ1-2
ASSLVVSGTYGYT
>TRBV6-5|TRBJ1-1
ASSYFFIPLRRGGTEAF
>TRBV4-3|TRBJ1-6
ASSQAMLSPLH
>TRBV20-1|TRBJ2-2
SASPGGAAGELF
>TRBV12-3/TRBV12-4|TRBJ1-1
ASSLVGTWGRQSEAF
>TRBV29-1|TRBJ2-5
SVESPGGLPQETQY
>TRBV4-1|TRBJ1-1
ASSQDLGMGVNTEAF
>TRBV7-9|TRBJ1-2
ASSEGARAGHGYT
>TRBV7-7|TRBJ2-3
ASSRAGLSTDTQY
>TRBV6-2/TRBV6-3|TRBJ2-3
ASNTGTSGVGGTDTQY
>TRBV12-3/TRBV12-4|TRBJ2-7
ASSSWGRGTEQY
>TRBV6-5|TRBJ1-2
ASSYTLGLSRGYT
>TRBV4-1|TRBJ2-7
ASSQAALAGDIYEQY
>TRBV6-2/TRBV6-3|TRBJ2-1
ASSWGDPRSYNEQF
>TRBV7-2|TRBJ2-4
ASSFSQGGNIQY
>TRBV20-1|TRBJ2-2
SARTSGAYTGELF
>TRBV10-3|TRBJ2-7
AITNSIYEQY
>TRBV29-1|TRBJ2-2
SALGQGINGELF
>TRBV4-1|TRBJ2-3
ASSRKERTDTQY
>TRBV4-3|TRBJ1-1
ASSQVHLASAEAF
>TRBV5-1|TRBJ2-1
ASSLGRGRVMYNEQF
>TRBV5-1|TRBJ2-7
ASSPLIGGHEQY
>TRBV6-2/TRBV6-3|TRBJ2-1
ASSYSGRGDYNEQF
>TRBV12-3/TRBV12-4|TRBJ2-1
ASSHKGQGGSYNEQF
>TRBV9|TRBJ2-3
ASSPRRDRGSDTQY
>TRBV27|TRBJ2-7
ASSFGTSPTEQY
>TRBV12-3/TRBV12-4|TRBJ2-2
ASSLAPSGSNTGELF
>TRBV27|TRBJ1-5
ASSAQQNNQPQH
>TRBV27|TRBJ1-1
ASSVWGRRNTEAF
>TRBV6-5|TRBJ2-2
ASSYSRQGFSGELF
>TRBV7-9|TRBJ2-4
ASSLGRDRLLQY
>TRBV6-5|TRBJ2-3
ASSYLATTSTDTQY
>TRBV6-2/TRBV6-3|TRBJ2-1
ASSPGTSGSRKF
>TRBV24-1|TRBJ2-1
ATSEGIYVDEQF
>TRBV10-2|TRBJ2-7
ASSGLLAGEQY
>TRBV7-9|TRBJ2-2
ATRGGDTGELF
>TRBV5-6|TRBJ1-4
ASSRIAVNEKLF
>TRBV29-1|TRBJ1-1
SAIYYPPGQGATEAF
>TRBV7-2|TRBJ2-1
ASSLGQGLNEQF
>TRBV5-1|TRBJ2-2
ASSLASAGELF
>TRBV20-1|TRBJ2-3
SASVRREEDTQY
>TRBV27|TRBJ1-6
ASSLVGTGGSHLH
>TRBV2|TRBJ1-6
ASSDSSYYNSPLH
>TRBV20-1|TRBJ2-5
SARRDPGSAETQY